Sequencing of this T cell receptor (beta chain) was carried out in a study of glioma-infiltrating T cells after dendritic cell vaccination. The study, taken as a whole, reports: TCR clonality showed no direct relationship with survival.

This clone has a handful of counts. Its specificity is unknown. The primer mix had 60 V beta and 13 J beta primers. Here immunoSEQ multiplex PCR was the method, and the copy in TCRdb shows in-frame clones only, minus some. The sample consists of tens of thousands of clones, over 70% of them appearing once. Patients had residual fresh-frozen tumor tissue and more than two years of survival data. Blood PBMC samples: pre-vaccination, two weeks post third vaccination, and at tumor progression. The CDR3 runs 13 residues. V lost 2 bases and J lost 5, with 10 bases in between. Germline V gene lookup returns CDR1 MGHRA and CDR2 YSYEKL.

The chain employs TRBV4-1 and TRBJ2-7; no definite D call. The sequence was obtained from a human donor with glioblastoma. The source material was blood, sampled before dendritic cell vaccination. The CDR3 loop is CASSQLLVNEQYF. The CDR3 DNA reads TGCGCCAGCAGCCAATTGCTAGTTAACGAGCAGTACTTC.